This paragraph covers one TCR beta chain sequence. In germline, CDR1 is SQVTM, CDR2 ANQGSEA. V lost 3 bases to trimming and J lost 2 bases, with 12 bases between them. The CDR3 totals 14 residues. The sample belongs to a study of blood T cell repertoires in COVID-19. TCRdb keeps only in-frame clones here, not all; method: immunoSEQ multiplex PCR. The sample has 250,000 or so clones; around nine tenths are singletons. The TCR comes from a man aged 40-49 years with active or convalescent COVID-19. The genes are TRBV29-1 and TRBJ2-3; D is possibly TRBD1 (6 bases). The source material was peripheral blood. For the CDR3, the DNA is TGCAGCGTTGATCCCGGACAGAACACAGATACGCAGTATTTT. It yields the protein CSVDPGQNTDTQYF.